This T cell receptor beta chain was obtained from a study of Ad26.COV2.S vaccination and SARS-CoV-2 variants. The wider study: Recipients of Ad26.COV2.S got it intramuscularly, once or twice 56 days apart.

Study-level results: TCR breadth and depth estimates may have understated total T cell responses.

On this clone itself: Its antigen is unidentified.

V lost 3 bases and J lost 5, with 13 bases in between. Germline assignment: CDR1 MRHNA and CDR2 SNTAGT. This CDR3 comprises 14 residues. Some clones are missing from TCRdb's copy, which holds only in-frame ones; the method was immunoSEQ multiplex PCR. The sample lists about 350,000 clones, roughly 85% occurring once. Treatment: some 20 received Ad26.COV2.S at low or high dose, single or two shots; about 5 received placebo; per-sample allocation not given. Day 63 after the first injection of vaccine or placebo was the sampling time. At a Boston site, the person donating was an adult of 18-55 years. Sequenced here: peripheral blood, sampled in a trial of Ad26.COV2.S vaccine versus placebo. The TCR sequence derives from a person aged 18-60 years who received the Ad26.COV2.S COVID-19 vaccine or a placebo. The chain joins TRBV6-4 to TRBJ1-2; a weak D match, TRBD1 (5 bases). The CDR3 region is CASSETPGGYGYTF. CDR3 sequence (DNA): TGTGCCAGCAGTGAAACCCCTGGGGGTTATGGCTACACCTTC.